The present entry profiles one TCR beta chain with its context. Generated by immunoSEQ multiplex PCR, the TCRdb table keeps only in-frame clones and is missing some. The table lists hundreds of thousands of clones, around 87% of them singletons. Trimming removed 5 bases from V and 5 bases from J; junction bases left unmatched: 3. This CDR3 has 12 residues. In germline, CDR1 is SEHNR, CDR2 FQNEAQ (reference sequence). This entry is derived from a study of shared T cell receptors in the human thymus. These data also featured in a second study, about human thymus T cells. That paper notes: Corrective surgery for congenital heart defects was being performed on the healthy Finnish infants who were the donors. Resections from corrective heart surgery supplied the thymus tissue. Within thymic and blood repertoires, V and J gene usage appeared to be biased. Related research examined unrelated individuals and reported that their thymic repertoires overlapped highly.

The rearrangement uses TRBV7-9 and TRBJ2-7; 7 bases map to TRBD2. The sequence was collected from a boy younger than two with a congenital heart defect. The sample consisted of thymocytes. CDR3 region: CASSVGGDEQYF. Written as DNA, the CDR3 is TGTGCCAGCAGCGTGGGGGGGGACGAGCAGTACTTC.